A selection of T cell receptor beta chains follows, all from one sample in a study of beta chain features in type 1 diabetes. The protocol was immunoSEQ multiplex PCR, while the TCRdb copy is restricted to in-frame clones and leaves out a portion. The data contain 250,000 to 350,000 clones, 8% to 13% of them singletons. The sample consisted of naive CD4+ T cells from blood. These receptors came from a woman under 40 in good health. The CDR3 runs from the conserved cysteine through the conserved F or W. A D gene is named only where the DNA matches it firmly. Part of the rows lack a size; the others show once, few, many or a class for expanded clones.

j_call,clone_size,cdr3_length,d_call,v_call,cdr3_nt,cdr3_aa
TRBJ1-1,NA,13,NA,TRBV9,TGTGCCAGCAGCGTGACAGCGAACACTGAAGCTTTCTTT,CASSVTANTEAFF
TRBJ2-7,few,15,TRBD2,TRBV4-2,TGTGCCAGCAGCCGTGGGGCTAGCGGGAACAACGAGCAGTACTTC,CASSRGASGNNEQYF
TRBJ2-2,few,14,NA,TRBV4-2,TGTGCCAGCAGAGGACAGTCGAACACCGGGGAGCTGTTTTTT,CASRGQSNTGELFF
TRBJ2-1,NA,16,TRBD2,TRBV5-4,TGTGCCAGCAGCTTAGGGCTAGCGGGAGGATACAATGAGCAGTTCTTC,CASSLGLAGGYNEQFF
TRBJ1-4,few,14,NA,TRBV6-5,TGTGCCAGCAGTTACCTCTCCTCTAATGAAAAACTGTTTTTT,CASSYLSSNEKLFF
TRBJ1-5,NA,15,TRBD1,TRBV25-1,TGTGCCAGCAGTGGCCCGGGACAGTTCAATCAGCCCCAGCATTTT,CASSGPGQFNQPQHF
TRBJ2-1,NA,15,TRBD2,TRBV29-1,TGCAGCGCCCGTCCCAGACTAGCGGATGACAATGAGCAGTTCTTC,CSARPRLADDNEQFF
TRBJ2-1,NA,16,TRBD2,TRBV28,TGTGCCAGCAGTTCTATGACTAGCGGGAGATCGGGTGAGCAGTTCTTC,CASSSMTSGRSGEQFF
TRBJ2-5,few,15,NA,TRBV30,TGTGCCTGGAGTACAGGGGGGGGGCTGGGGGAGACCCAGTACTTC,CAWSTGGGLGETQYF
TRBJ2-4,NA,16,NA,TRBV4-3,TGCGCCAGCAGCCAAGTTCAGCGGGCAGCCAAAAACATTCAGTACTTC,CASSQVQRAAKNIQYF
TRBJ2-7,NA,15,TRBD2,TRBV7-2,TGTGCCAGCAGCCCTCTAGCGGGGCACAGTTACGAGCAGTACTTC,CASSPLAGHSYEQYF
TRBJ2-6,NA,16,TRBD1,TRBV27,TGTGCCAGCAGACTCCAGGGGGCCACTGGGGCCAACGTCCTGACTTTC,CASRLQGATGANVLTF
TRBJ1-1,NA,15,TRBD1,TRBV5-4,TGTGCCAGCAGTACTAATAAGGGGGCCTACACTGAAGCTTTCTTT,CASSTNKGAYTEAFF
TRBJ2-5,few,15,NA,TRBV28,TGTGCCAGCACACGACAAGCAAACTACCAAGAGACCCAGTACTTC,CASTRQANYQETQYF
TRBJ2-7,few,15,NA,TRBV29-1,TGCAGCGTTATAAAGTCTGCGGGGTCCTCCTACGAGCAGTACTTC,CSVIKSAGSSYEQYF
TRBJ2-4,NA,15,TRBD1,TRBV9,TGTGCCAGCAGTCCGGGACAGGGGGCAGGAAACATTCAGTACTTC,CASSPGQGAGNIQYF
TRBJ1-4,NA,15,NA,TRBV9,TGTGCCAGCAGCCATACAGAGGGATGGGGTGAAAAACTGTTTTTT,CASSHTEGWGEKLFF
TRBJ2-7,NA,15,TRBD2,TRBV9,TGTGCCAGCAGCCCCCGGACTAGCGGTGAATACGAGCAGTACTTC,CASSPRTSGEYEQYF
TRBJ2-5,NA,16,TRBD2,TRBV15,TGTGCCACCAGCAGAGGCCCTAGCGGGAGTTCGGAGACCCAGTACTTC,CATSRGPSGSSETQYF
TRBJ2-7,few,16,TRBD1,TRBV18,TGTGCCAGCTCACTTTCCACGGACAGGGAAATCTACGAGCAGTACTTC,CASSLSTDREIYEQYF
TRBJ2-7,NA,17,TRBD2,TRBV5-6,TGTGCCAGCAGCCCAGGACTAGCGGGAGATACCTCCTACGAGCAGTACTTC,CASSPGLAGDTSYEQYF
TRBJ2-5,few,16,NA,TRBV9,TGTGCCAGCAGCGTAGGAGGAGGGACCATCCAAGAGACCCAGTACTTC,CASSVGGGTIQETQYF
TRBJ1-2,NA,16,NA,TRBV5-4,TGTGCCAGCAGCTTGGCCGGGGGGCGAGGGAACTATGGCTACACCTTC,CASSLAGGRGNYGYTF
TRBJ2-5,few,15,TRBD1,TRBV10-3,TGTGCCATCAGTGAGGGACAGGGGAGCCAAGAGACCCAGTACTTC,CAISEGQGSQETQYF
TRBJ1-2,NA,14,NA,TRBV4-1,TGCGCCAGCAGCCAAGGACAGGCTTTATATGGCTACACCTTC,CASSQGQALYGYTF
TRBJ2-7,NA,14,TRBD2,TRBV5-1,TGCGCCAGCAGCTTTAGCGGGAGGTTGGACGAGCAGTACTTC,CASSFSGRLDEQYF
TRBJ1-1,NA,13,NA,TRBV7-9,TGTGCCAGCAGCTTAGGTGTGGCCGTTGAAGCTTTCTTT,CASSLGVAVEAFF
TRBJ2-1,NA,17,TRBD2,TRBV18,TGTGCCAGCTCACCAAGCTCTAGCGGGAGGCAGTACAATGAGCAGTTCTTC,CASSPSSSGRQYNEQFF
TRBJ2-7,few,16,TRBD2,TRBV15,TGTGCCACCAGCAGAGACGCCGGGACTAGCCACTACGAGCAGTACTTC,CATSRDAGTSHYEQYF
TRBJ2-5,few,15,NA,TRBV7-2,TGTGCCAGCAGTCACCGGGAGCGATTCCAAGAGACCCAGTACTTC,CASSHRERFQETQYF
TRBJ2-6,NA,15,NA,TRBV6-1,TGTGCCACCCAAGCCGGGGGCTCTGGGGCCAACGTCCTGACTTTC,CATQAGGSGANVLTF
TRBJ2-7,NA,15,NA,TRBV19,TGTGCCAGTAGTACCGGGACTGACAGCTCCTACGAGCAGTACTTC,CASSTGTDSSYEQYF
TRBJ2-1,few,15,NA,TRBV7-9,TGTGCCAGCAGCTTAATAGCGGCTAACTACAATGAGCAGTTCTTC,CASSLIAANYNEQFF
TRBJ2-3,NA,15,TRBD1,TRBV6-5,TGTGCCAGCACCGCGACAGGGTTCATCACAGATACGCAGTATTTT,CASTATGFITDTQYF
TRBJ2-5,NA,15,TRBD1,TRBV7-2,TGTGCCAGCAGCTTCCCACAGGGGGCCCCGAAGACCCAGTACTTC,CASSFPQGAPKTQYF
TRBJ2-3,few,17,TRBD2,TRBV7-9,TGTGCCAGCAGCCGGAGCCTCGGGAGCGGGGGCACAGATACGCAGTATTTT,CASSRSLGSGGTDTQYF
TRBJ2-2,NA,17,TRBD2,TRBV9,TGTGCCAGCAGCGGGACTAGCGGGAGGTCCCTCACCGGGGAGCTGTTTTTT,CASSGTSGRSLTGELFF
TRBJ2-3,NA,14,TRBD2,TRBV7-9,TGTGCCAGCCGGGGAGGGGTTGGAACAGATACGCAGTATTTT,CASRGGVGTDTQYF
TRBJ2-1,NA,16,NA,TRBV7-3,TGTGCCAGCAGCCCACAGGACGGGAGCTCCTACAATGAGCAGTTCTTC,CASSPQDGSSYNEQFF
TRBJ2-1,few,13,NA,TRBV18,TGTGCCAGCTCACCGTCTGCCAGCAATGAGCAGTTCTTC,CASSPSASNEQFF
TRBJ2-5,NA,15,TRBD2,TRBV28,TGTGCCAGCAGTGGGGGGGGAATGGCCAAAGAGACCCAGTACTTC,CASSGGGMAKETQYF
TRBJ2-7,NA,17,TRBD2,TRBV27,TGTGCCAGCAGCGGCCCTAGCGGGAGCGTCCCAGTTTGGGAGCAGTACTTC,CASSGPSGSVPVWEQYF
TRBJ2-1,NA,16,TRBD1,TRBV16,TGTGCCAGCAGTCTAGCCGGGACAGGGACCTACAATGAGCAGTTCTTC,CASSLAGTGTYNEQFF
TRBJ2-7,few,15,NA,TRBV19,TGTGCCAGTAGTCGTCAAAGTAGCTTCTCCTACGAGCAGTACTTC,CASSRQSSFSYEQYF
TRBJ1-4,few,14,TRBD1,TRBV5-5,TGTGCCAGCAGCATTGGAGGGGGCCGTGAAAAACTGTTTTTT,CASSIGGGREKLFF
TRBJ2-7,NA,15,TRBD2,TRBV7-2,TGTGCCAGCAGCTCGACTAGCGGAAGCTCCTACGAGCAGTACTTC,CASSSTSGSSYEQYF
TRBJ2-2,NA,15,NA,TRBV5-5,TGTGCCAGCAGCTTGGGGGGAGAGTACACCGGGGAGCTGTTTTTT,CASSLGGEYTGELFF
TRBJ2-1,few,18,TRBD2,TRBV9,TGTGCCAGCAGCGTAGGCCGCCTCGGGACTAGCAATGGGGATGAGCAGTTCTTC,CASSVGRLGTSNGDEQFF
TRBJ2-1,few,14,NA,TRBV27,TGTGCCAGCCAACGGGTCGGTCGGGTCAATGAGCAGTTCTTC,CASQRVGRVNEQFF
TRBJ2-6,few,18,TRBD1,TRBV5-1,TGCGCCAGCAGCTTGGAAGGACAGGGTGCAACTGGGGCCAACGTCCTGACTTTC,CASSLEGQGATGANVLTF
TRBJ2-3,few,20,NA,TRBV4-2,TGTGCCAGCAGCCAGGCATCTCGGTTCCGGGAACCCTTAAGCACAGATACGCAGTATTTT,CASSQASRFREPLSTDTQYF
TRBJ2-7,NA,15,TRBD2,TRBV30,TGTACCTGGAGTAGACTAGCGGGGAGCTCCTACGAGCAGTACTTC,CTWSRLAGSSYEQYF
TRBJ2-6,few,14,NA,TRBV30,TGTGCCTGGAGAGGGGGGGCTGGGGCCAACGTCCTGACTTTC,CAWRGGAGANVLTF
TRBJ2-7,few,13,TRBD1,TRBV30,TGTGCCTGGAGTTCGGGACAGGGAGACGAGCAGTACTTC,CAWSSGQGDEQYF
TRBJ2-1,few,16,TRBD2,TRBV5-1,TGCGCCAGCAGCTTGGAACTAGCGGGAGGTTACAATGAGCAGTTCTTC,CASSLELAGGYNEQFF
TRBJ2-7,NA,17,TRBD2,TRBV7-9,TGTGCCAGCAGCTTGCCCCTAGGAGCGGGGGATCCCTACGAGCAGTACTTC,CASSLPLGAGDPYEQYF
TRBJ2-7,few,15,TRBD1,TRBV7-9,TGTGCCAGCAGTACCGGGGGGACAGGGGAAGGCGAGCAGTACTTC,CASSTGGTGEGEQYF
TRBJ2-5,NA,16,TRBD2,TRBV5-1,TGCGCCAGCAGCTTGATCAGCGGGAGGCGCCAAGAGACCCAGTACTTC,CASSLISGRRQETQYF
TRBJ1-3,NA,15,TRBD1,TRBV2,TGTGCCAGCAGTTGGGACAGTGGCTCTGGAAACACCATATATTTT,CASSWDSGSGNTIYF
TRBJ1-5,NA,14,TRBD1,TRBV7-2,TGTGCCAGCAGCCCATCAACAGGGGAAAAGCCCCAGCATTTT,CASSPSTGEKPQHF